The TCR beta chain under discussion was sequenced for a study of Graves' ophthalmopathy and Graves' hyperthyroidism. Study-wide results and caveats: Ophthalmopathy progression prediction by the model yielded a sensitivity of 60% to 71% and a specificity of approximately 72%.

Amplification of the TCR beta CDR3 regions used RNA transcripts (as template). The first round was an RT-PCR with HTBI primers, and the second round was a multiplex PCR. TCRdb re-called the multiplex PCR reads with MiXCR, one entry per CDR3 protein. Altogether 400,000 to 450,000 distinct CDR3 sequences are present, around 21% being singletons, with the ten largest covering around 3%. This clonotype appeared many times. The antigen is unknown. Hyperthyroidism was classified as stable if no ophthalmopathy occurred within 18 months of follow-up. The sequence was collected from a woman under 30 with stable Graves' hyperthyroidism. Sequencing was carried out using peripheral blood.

The CDR3 sequence: CASNPGDADTEAFF. Here the CDR3 DNA reads TGTGCCAGCAACCCTGGGGATGCGGACACTGAAGCTTTCTTT. This chain connects TRBV25-1 to TRBJ1-1; no clear D gene. The germline V gene encodes CDR1 MGHDK and CDR2 SYGVNS. The V and J ends lost 7 bases and 3 bases respectively, with 15 bases between them. CDR3 size: 14 residues.